This TCR beta chain was identified in a study of spatial heterogeneity in lung cancer. Turning to the study itself: The average count in raw reads for each unique TCR and UMI combination exceeded 9.5 appearances.

Between the trimmed V and J ends, which lost 4 bases and 5 bases, there was a span of 9 bases. Per the germline V gene, CDR1 is SGHKS and CDR2 is YYEKEE (reference sequence). The CDR3 totals 13 residues. TCRdb ran MiXCR on the 5' RACE reads and lists one entry per CDR3 protein. The table has approximately 93,000 distinct CDR3 sequences, just under 20% seen once. Time point defined: blood at routine non-recurrence follow-up after resection. The authors sequenced whole RNA from tumor, nontumor lung or frozen PBMC without sorting. The chain recombines TRBV5-5 with TRBJ2-2; the D gene is possibly TRBD2 (6 bases). The specimen comprised PBMCs, sampled at follow-up. This clonotype was sampled from a male donor with early-stage non-small cell lung cancer. CDR3 coding DNA: TGTGCCAGCAGCCCGGAGGGTACCGGGGAGCTGTTTTTT. It translates to CASSPEGTGELFF.